Detailed here is one TCR beta chain. Original methodology: From reference gene primer amplification, estimates of nucleated cell counts were derived. Sequenced by immunoSEQ multiplex PCR; TCRdb stores in-frame clones only, minus some. V, J and clone size were drawn from that table, and D and trimming were deduced from the DNA. The profile shows about 160,000 clones, about 85% of them singletons. This specimen belongs to a study of blood T cell repertoires in COVID-19. About the research overall: Collection of acute and convalescent COVID-19 samples took place in the United States, Italy and Spain.

Those enrolled in Seattle joined during active infection and were followed longitudinally afterward. V lost 0 bases to trimming and J lost 8 bases; unmatched junction nucleotides: 6. This CDR3 contains 16 residues. Germline CDR1 is SGDLS and CDR2 is YYNGEE. Sequenced material: peripheral blood. The TCR was taken from an elderly man with COVID-19, enrolled during active disease. This chain uses TRBV9 with TRBJ2-3; TRBD2 aligns across 13 bases. CDR3 sequence: CASSVELAGGVVTQYF. In DNA form, the CDR3 reads TGTGCCAGCAGCGTAGAACTAGCGGGGGGGGTCGTTACGCAGTATTTT.